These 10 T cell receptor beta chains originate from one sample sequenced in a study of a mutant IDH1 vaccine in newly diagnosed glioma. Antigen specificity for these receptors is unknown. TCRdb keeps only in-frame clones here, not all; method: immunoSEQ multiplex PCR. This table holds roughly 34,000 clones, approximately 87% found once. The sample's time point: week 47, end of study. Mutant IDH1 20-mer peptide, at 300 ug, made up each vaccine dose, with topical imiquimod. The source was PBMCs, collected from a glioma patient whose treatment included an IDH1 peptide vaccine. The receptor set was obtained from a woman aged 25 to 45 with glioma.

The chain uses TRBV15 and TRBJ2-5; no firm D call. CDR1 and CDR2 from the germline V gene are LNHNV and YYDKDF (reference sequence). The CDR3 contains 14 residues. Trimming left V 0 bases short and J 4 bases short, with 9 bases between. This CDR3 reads CATSRDKPSETQYF. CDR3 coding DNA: TGTGCCACCAGCAGAGATAAGCCTTCAGAGACCCAGTACTTC. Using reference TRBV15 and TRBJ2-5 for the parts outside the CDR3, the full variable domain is DAMVIQNPRYQVTQFGKPVTLSCSQTLNHNVMYWYQQKSSQAPKLLFHYYDKDFNNEADTPDNFQSRRPNTSFCFLDIRSPGLGDTAMYLCATSRDKPSETQYFGPGTRLLVL.

CDR3 DNA: TGTGCCAGCAGCTGGGGCGGTTCAAAGACCCAGTACTTC. Its translation: CASSWGGSKTQYF. The rearrangement joins TRBV5-6 to TRBJ2-5; D may be TRBD1 (5 bases). There are 13 residues in the CDR3. Between the trimmed V and J ends, which lost 3 bases and 6 bases, there was a span of 12 bases. In germline, CDR1 is SGHDT, CDR2 YYEEEE.

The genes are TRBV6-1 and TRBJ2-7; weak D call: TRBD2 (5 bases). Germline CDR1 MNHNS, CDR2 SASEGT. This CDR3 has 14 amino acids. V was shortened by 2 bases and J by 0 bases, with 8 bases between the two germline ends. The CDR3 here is CASSEKGSSYEQYF. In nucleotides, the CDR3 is TGTGCCAGCAGTGAAAAAGGGAGCTCCTACGAGCAGTACTTC.

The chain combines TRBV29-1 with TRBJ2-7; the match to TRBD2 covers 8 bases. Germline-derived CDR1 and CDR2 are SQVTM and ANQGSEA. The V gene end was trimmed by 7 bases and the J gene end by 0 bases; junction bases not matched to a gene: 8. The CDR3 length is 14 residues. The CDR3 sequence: CSALGSGSSYEQYF. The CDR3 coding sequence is TGCAGCGCCCTTGGGAGCGGGAGCTCCTACGAGCAGTACTTC.

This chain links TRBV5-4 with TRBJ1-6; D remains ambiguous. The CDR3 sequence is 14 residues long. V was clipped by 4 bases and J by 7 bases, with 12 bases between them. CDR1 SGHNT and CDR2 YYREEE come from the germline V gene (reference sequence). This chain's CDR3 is CASSTGRVNSPLHF. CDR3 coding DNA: TGTGCCAGCAGCACCGGACGGGTCAATTCACCCCTCCACTTT.

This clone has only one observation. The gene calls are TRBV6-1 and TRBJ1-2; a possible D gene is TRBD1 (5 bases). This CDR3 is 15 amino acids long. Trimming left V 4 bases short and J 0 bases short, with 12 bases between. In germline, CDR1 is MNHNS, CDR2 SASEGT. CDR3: CASSGGRLPNYGYTF. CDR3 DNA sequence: TGTGCCAGCAGTGGGGGCAGGCTCCCTAACTATGGCTACACCTTC.

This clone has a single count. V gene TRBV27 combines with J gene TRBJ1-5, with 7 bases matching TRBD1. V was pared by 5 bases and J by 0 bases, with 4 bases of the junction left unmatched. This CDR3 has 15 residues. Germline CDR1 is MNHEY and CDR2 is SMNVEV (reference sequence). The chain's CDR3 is CASSPDRSSNQPQHF. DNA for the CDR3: TGTGCCAGCAGTCCGGACAGGTCTAGCAATCAGCCCCAGCATTTT.

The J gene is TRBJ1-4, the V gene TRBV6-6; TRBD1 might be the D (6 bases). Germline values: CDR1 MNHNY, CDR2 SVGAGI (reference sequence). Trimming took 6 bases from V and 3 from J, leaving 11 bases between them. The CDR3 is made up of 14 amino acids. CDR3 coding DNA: TGTGCCAGCAGGAAAGGGGGAGCTAATGAAAAACTGTTTTTT. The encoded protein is CASRKGGANEKLFF.

This CDR3 reads CASSATLGGGIGANVLTF. CDR3 DNA sequence: TGTGCCAGCAGCGCCACTCTGGGGGGGGGAATTGGGGCCAACGTCCTGACTTTC. The gene calls are TRBV5-5 and TRBJ2-6, with 7 bases matching TRBD2. Germline values: CDR1 SGHKS, CDR2 YYEKEE (reference sequence). Trimming took 4 bases from V and 3 from J; bases not matched to a gene: 13. The CDR3 totals 18 residues. Supplemented by reference TRBV5-5 and TRBJ2-6, the full variable domain reads DAGVTQSPTHLIKTRGQQVTLRCSPISGHKSVSWYQQVLGQGPQFIFQYYEKEERGRGNFPDRFSARQFPNYSSELNVNALLLGDSALYLCASSATLGGGIGANVLTFGAGSRLTVL.

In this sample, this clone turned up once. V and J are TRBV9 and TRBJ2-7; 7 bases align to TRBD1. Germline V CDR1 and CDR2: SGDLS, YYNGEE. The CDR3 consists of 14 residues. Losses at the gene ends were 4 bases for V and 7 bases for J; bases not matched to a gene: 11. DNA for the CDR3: TGTGCCAGCAGCCCCCAGACAGGGCCCCTGGAGCAGTACTTC. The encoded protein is CASSPQTGPLEQYF. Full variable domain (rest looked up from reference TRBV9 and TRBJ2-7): DSGVTQTPKHLITATGQRVTLRCSPRSGDLSVYWYQQSLDQGLQFLIQYYNGEERAKGNILERFSAQQFPDLHSELNLSSLELGDSALYFCASSPQTGPLEQYFGPGTRLTVT.